This is a list of T cell receptor beta chains from one sample in a study of cytomegalovirus exposure and HLA in healthy donors. Using immunoSEQ multiplex PCR, the repertoire was profiled, and TCRdb retains in-frame clones only, with some absent. The repertoire includes over 100,000 clones, roughly 73% of them detected once, and approximately 0.9% sits in the top ten. The material sequenced was PBMCs. Receptor source: a woman under 40 in good health and CMV-seronegative. CDR3s include the opening cysteine and the closing phenylalanine or tryptophan. The D gene is left open where the match is weak. Not all rows give a size; the values are once, few, many and, for expanded clones, a class.

cdr3_nt: TGTGCCAGCAGTACCAATGACAGGGGGCTGGTCTATGGCTACACCTTC
cdr3_aa: CASSTNDRGLVYGYTF
clone_size: -
d_call: TRBD1
v_call: TRBV27
j_call: TRBJ1-2

cdr3_nt: TGTGCCACCAGCAGGCTAGGGGCTGGAAACACCATATATTTT
cdr3_aa: CATSRLGAGNTIYF
clone_size: -
d_call: -
v_call: TRBV15
j_call: TRBJ1-3

cdr3_nt: TGTGCCAGCAGCTTGCCGGGTCCTAGCGGGAGGGCCCTAGGGAATGAGCAGTTCTTC
cdr3_aa: CASSLPGPSGRALGNEQFF
clone_size: -
d_call: TRBD2
v_call: TRBV5-6
j_call: TRBJ2-1

cdr3_nt: TGTGCCAGCACCGAGGGAGGGTTCGGCTACACCTTC
cdr3_aa: CASTEGGFGYTF
clone_size: -
d_call: -
v_call: TRBV25-1
j_call: TRBJ1-2

cdr3_nt: TGTGCCAGCAGTGGCGGGACTGATAGCAATCAGCCCCAGCATTTT
cdr3_aa: CASSGGTDSNQPQHF
clone_size: -
d_call: -
v_call: TRBV27
j_call: TRBJ1-5

cdr3_nt: TGTGCCAGCAGTTATTCAGGGATGGTGGAAAAACTGTTTTTT
cdr3_aa: CASSYSGMVEKLFF
clone_size: -
d_call: -
v_call: TRBV6-5
j_call: TRBJ1-4

cdr3_nt: TGTGCCTGGAGTGTACTTCCAGGGGACTCACCCCTCCACTTT
cdr3_aa: CAWSVLPGDSPLHF
clone_size: -
d_call: -
v_call: TRBV30
j_call: TRBJ1-6

cdr3_nt: TGTGCCAGCAGCTTGACCGGGACATTAGCAACTAATGAAAAACTGTTTTTT
cdr3_aa: CASSLTGTLATNEKLFF
clone_size: -
d_call: -
v_call: TRBV5-6
j_call: TRBJ1-4

cdr3_nt: TGCGCCAGCAGCCTGGCGACCGGGACAGGGGTCCACGAGCAGTACTTC
cdr3_aa: CASSLATGTGVHEQYF
clone_size: -
d_call: TRBD1
v_call: TRBV5-1
j_call: TRBJ2-7

cdr3_nt: TGCGCCAGCAGGATGGGGGGACAGAGAGACAATCAGCCCCAGCATTTT
cdr3_aa: CASRMGGQRDNQPQHF
clone_size: -
d_call: TRBD1
v_call: TRBV5-1
j_call: TRBJ1-5

cdr3_nt: TGTGCCAGCAGCGTATCCGGGGGGGGCCCGAACACCGGGGAGCTGTTTTTT
cdr3_aa: CASSVSGGGPNTGELFF
clone_size: -
d_call: TRBD2
v_call: TRBV9
j_call: TRBJ2-2

cdr3_nt: TGTGCCAGCAGCTTCGACTCGGGTCTCCTGTATTTT
cdr3_aa: CASSFDSGLLYF
clone_size: -
d_call: -
v_call: TRBV7-2
j_call: TRBJ2-3

cdr3_nt: TGCGCCAGCAGCCTCGCGGCGGTCGGGAACACTGAAGCTTTCTTT
cdr3_aa: CASSLAAVGNTEAFF
clone_size: few
d_call: -
v_call: TRBV4-3
j_call: TRBJ1-1

cdr3_nt: TGCAGCGTTGAACGGGACAGGAACACTGAAGCTTTCTTT
cdr3_aa: CSVERDRNTEAFF
clone_size: -
d_call: TRBD1
v_call: TRBV29-1
j_call: TRBJ1-1

cdr3_nt: TGCGCCAGCAGCCAAGAATGGGCTGCCACCGGGGGTGGCTACACCTTC
cdr3_aa: CASSQEWAATGGGYTF
clone_size: -
d_call: -
v_call: TRBV4-3
j_call: TRBJ1-2

cdr3_nt: TGTGCCAGCTCACCAGGAGTCGAGTCCGAGCAGTACTTC
cdr3_aa: CASSPGVESEQYF
clone_size: -
d_call: -
v_call: TRBV18
j_call: TRBJ2-7

cdr3_nt: TGTGCCAGCAGGACCGGGACAGGGGCCACCGGGGAGCTGTTTTTT
cdr3_aa: CASRTGTGATGELFF
clone_size: -
d_call: TRBD1
v_call: TRBV27
j_call: TRBJ2-2

cdr3_nt: TGTGCCAGTAGGAGGAACACTGAAGCTTTCTTT
cdr3_aa: CASRRNTEAFF
clone_size: -
d_call: -
v_call: TRBV19
j_call: TRBJ1-1

cdr3_nt: TGTGCCAGCAGCACCCGGACAGCTACTAGCGTCTTCAATGAAAAACTGTTTTTT
cdr3_aa: CASSTRTATSVFNEKLFF
clone_size: -
d_call: -
v_call: TRBV7-9
j_call: TRBJ1-4

cdr3_nt: TGTGCCAGCAGTTTATCGAGACACGGAGGCCGTGAAGCTTTCTTT
cdr3_aa: CASSLSRHGGREAFF
clone_size: -
d_call: -
v_call: TRBV27
j_call: TRBJ1-1

cdr3_nt: TGTGCCAGCAGCTTGCCGGGAGATATGAACACTGAAGCTTTCTTT
cdr3_aa: CASSLPGDMNTEAFF
clone_size: few
d_call: -
v_call: TRBV5-4
j_call: TRBJ1-1

cdr3_nt: TGTGCCAGCATAAGGGATGGACAAGCTAACTATGGCTACACCTTC
cdr3_aa: CASIRDGQANYGYTF
clone_size: -
d_call: -
v_call: TRBV2
j_call: TRBJ1-2

cdr3_nt: TGTGCCAGCAACCCCGGACAGGGAGCCTACGAGCAGTACTTC
cdr3_aa: CASNPGQGAYEQYF
clone_size: many
d_call: TRBD1
v_call: TRBV6-6
j_call: TRBJ2-7

cdr3_nt: TGTGCCAGCAGCCCACGGACAGGGGACAATGAGCAGTTCTTC
cdr3_aa: CASSPRTGDNEQFF
clone_size: -
d_call: TRBD1
v_call: TRBV7-9
j_call: TRBJ2-1

cdr3_nt: TGTGCCAGCAGCACGGGGGGGGGAGGGGTGGACACTGAAGCTTTCTTT
cdr3_aa: CASSTGGGGVDTEAFF
clone_size: once
d_call: -
v_call: TRBV9
j_call: TRBJ1-1

cdr3_nt: TGTGCCAGCAACGCGCTCTCCTCTGGGGCCAACGTCCTGACTTTC
cdr3_aa: CASNALSSGANVLTF
clone_size: -
d_call: -
v_call: TRBV2
j_call: TRBJ2-6

cdr3_nt: TGCGCCAGCAGCTTGGCAACAGCCTACACCGGGGAGCTGTTTTTT
cdr3_aa: CASSLATAYTGELFF
clone_size: -
d_call: -
v_call: TRBV5-1
j_call: TRBJ2-2

cdr3_nt: TGTGCCAGTAGTCGCACAGGCCAAGAGACCCAGTACTTC
cdr3_aa: CASSRTGQETQYF
clone_size: -
d_call: -
v_call: TRBV19
j_call: TRBJ2-5

cdr3_nt: TGTGCCAGCAGTTGGAGCAAGAACACTGAAGCTTTCTTT
cdr3_aa: CASSWSKNTEAFF
clone_size: -
d_call: -
v_call: TRBV6-5
j_call: TRBJ1-1

cdr3_nt: TGTGCCATCAGTCAGGGGTCCACTGAAGCTTTCTTT
cdr3_aa: CAISQGSTEAFF
clone_size: -
d_call: -
v_call: TRBV10-3
j_call: TRBJ1-1

cdr3_nt: TGTGCCTCCTCAGGGTCGTATGGCTACACCTTC
cdr3_aa: CASSGSYGYTF
clone_size: once
d_call: -
v_call: TRBV2
j_call: TRBJ1-2

cdr3_nt: TGTGCCAGCAGCGGATACGGGGATTTGCCAAACACCATATATTTT
cdr3_aa: CASSGYGDLPNTIYF
clone_size: -
d_call: -
v_call: TRBV5-6
j_call: TRBJ1-3

cdr3_nt: TGTGCCAGCAACCCCGGACTTTCCCTCGAGCAGTACTTC
cdr3_aa: CASNPGLSLEQYF
clone_size: -
d_call: -
v_call: TRBV2
j_call: TRBJ2-7

cdr3_nt: TGTGCCAGCAGCTCCATAGATACGCAGTATTTT
cdr3_aa: CASSSIDTQYF
clone_size: -
d_call: -
v_call: TRBV7-2
j_call: TRBJ2-3

cdr3_nt: TGTGCCAGCAGCGAGACAGCCCCTAGGACCTACGAGCAGTACTTC
cdr3_aa: CASSETAPRTYEQYF
clone_size: -
d_call: -
v_call: TRBV2
j_call: TRBJ2-7

cdr3_nt: TGTGCCAGCCGTGGTGGGGAGTACACCGGGGAGCTGTTTTTT
cdr3_aa: CASRGGEYTGELFF
clone_size: -
d_call: -
v_call: TRBV6-5
j_call: TRBJ2-2

cdr3_nt: TGCAGCGCGATCAAGACTAGAGTTTGGTATGAGCAGTTCTTC
cdr3_aa: CSAIKTRVWYEQFF
clone_size: -
d_call: -
v_call: TRBV29-1
j_call: TRBJ2-1

cdr3_nt: TGTGCCAGCAGTTATGGACTTCTGAACACTGAAGCTTTCTTT
cdr3_aa: CASSYGLLNTEAFF
clone_size: few
d_call: -
v_call: TRBV6-5
j_call: TRBJ1-1

cdr3_nt: TGTGCCAGCAGCGTGCCTCCCGGGACAGGCCCTGGGGGGGCCAACGTCCTGACTTTC
cdr3_aa: CASSVPPGTGPGGANVLTF
clone_size: -
d_call: TRBD1
v_call: TRBV2
j_call: TRBJ2-6

cdr3_nt: TGTGCCAGCAGCCCAGGGCCCTACACTGAAGCTTTCTTT
cdr3_aa: CASSPGPYTEAFF
clone_size: few
d_call: -
v_call: TRBV6-1
j_call: TRBJ1-1

cdr3_nt: TGTGCTAGTGGTCTCGGGACAAGTTCACCCCTCCACTTT
cdr3_aa: CASGLGTSSPLHF
clone_size: -
d_call: -
v_call: TRBV12-5
j_call: TRBJ1-6

cdr3_nt: TGTGCCAGCAGTTTAGCGGTGAACACTGAAGCTTTCTTT
cdr3_aa: CASSLAVNTEAFF
clone_size: few
d_call: -
v_call: TRBV6-5
j_call: TRBJ1-1

cdr3_nt: TGTGCCAGCGCAAGGGGACAAAGCTTGTGGTTCTTC
cdr3_aa: CASARGQSLWFF
clone_size: few
d_call: -
v_call: TRBV27
j_call: TRBJ2-1

cdr3_nt: TGTGCCTGGAGTCGTTTCGGGGTAGCGGGAGATGGCGAGCAGTACTTC
cdr3_aa: CAWSRFGVAGDGEQYF
clone_size: -
d_call: TRBD2
v_call: TRBV30
j_call: TRBJ2-7

cdr3_nt: TGCAGCGTTGGACTGTTTTCCTACGAGCAGTACTTC
cdr3_aa: CSVGLFSYEQYF
clone_size: once
d_call: -
v_call: TRBV29-1
j_call: TRBJ2-7

cdr3_nt: TGTGCCAGCAGCTTGTACTTGGAGCAGTACTTC
cdr3_aa: CASSLYLEQYF
clone_size: few
d_call: -
v_call: TRBV5-6
j_call: TRBJ2-7

cdr3_nt: TGTGCCAGCAGTCCAGGGTCAGGTGGGGCCAACGTCCTGACTTTC
cdr3_aa: CASSPGSGGANVLTF
clone_size: -
d_call: -
v_call: TRBV7-7
j_call: TRBJ2-6

cdr3_nt: TGTGCCTGCTACCACGACAGGGAAAAGACCCAGTACTTC
cdr3_aa: CACYHDREKTQYF
clone_size: few
d_call: TRBD1
v_call: TRBV30
j_call: TRBJ2-5

cdr3_nt: TGCGCCAGCAGCCAGGACAGGTGGGGCTACACCTTC
cdr3_aa: CASSQDRWGYTF
clone_size: few
d_call: TRBD1
v_call: TRBV4-1
j_call: TRBJ1-2

cdr3_nt: TGTGCCAGCAGTGACCCGGGACTCCACACCGGGGAGCTGTTTTTT
cdr3_aa: CASSDPGLHTGELFF
clone_size: -
d_call: -
v_call: TRBV6-4
j_call: TRBJ2-2

cdr3_nt: TGTGCCAGTAGTCCAACAGTTTGGTATGAAGCTTTCTTT
cdr3_aa: CASSPTVWYEAFF
clone_size: -
d_call: -
v_call: TRBV19
j_call: TRBJ1-1

cdr3_nt: TGTGCCAGCAGCCCCCGTCCGGACACTGAAGCTTTCTTT
cdr3_aa: CASSPRPDTEAFF
clone_size: -
d_call: -
v_call: TRBV11-3
j_call: TRBJ1-1

cdr3_nt: TGTGCCAACAGCGTTTCCAGGGGCTCCGACTATGGCTACACCTTC
cdr3_aa: CANSVSRGSDYGYTF
clone_size: once
d_call: -
v_call: TRBV4-2
j_call: TRBJ1-2

cdr3_nt: TGTGCCAGCAGTTTACCGGCGGGGCCCACCTACGAGCAGTACTTC
cdr3_aa: CASSLPAGPTYEQYF
clone_size: -
d_call: -
v_call: TRBV28
j_call: TRBJ2-7

cdr3_nt: TGCGCCAGCAGCACCTTACAGGGTCGGACTGAAGCTTTCTTT
cdr3_aa: CASSTLQGRTEAFF
clone_size: -
d_call: -
v_call: TRBV5-1
j_call: TRBJ1-1

cdr3_nt: TGCAGCGTTGATGGGATGGGGAGCTCCTACGAGCAGTACTTC
cdr3_aa: CSVDGMGSSYEQYF
clone_size: -
d_call: -
v_call: TRBV29-1
j_call: TRBJ2-7

cdr3_nt: TGTGCCATCAGTGAGTCTGGGACTAGCGGGAGTGGGAGTCTTTACAATGAGCAGTTCTTC
cdr3_aa: CAISESGTSGSGSLYNEQFF
clone_size: -
d_call: TRBD2
v_call: TRBV10-3
j_call: TRBJ2-1

cdr3_nt: TGTGCCAGCTCAGCTAGCGGGAGGGCCGACGAGCAGTACTTC
cdr3_aa: CASSASGRADEQYF
clone_size: -
d_call: TRBD2
v_call: TRBV18
j_call: TRBJ2-7

cdr3_nt: TGTGCTAGTGGTTTGGGACAGTCCCTGAATCAGCCCCAGCATTTT
cdr3_aa: CASGLGQSLNQPQHF
clone_size: -
d_call: -
v_call: TRBV12-5
j_call: TRBJ1-5

cdr3_nt: TGTGCCAGTAGTATATTATTGGCAGGGGGCTATCAGCCCCAGCATTTT
cdr3_aa: CASSILLAGGYQPQHF
clone_size: -
d_call: TRBD1
v_call: TRBV19
j_call: TRBJ1-5